Shown below are 3 T cell receptor beta chains from a single sample sequenced in a study of shared clonotypes between healthy human individuals. In the naive CD8 group, cells lacked CD45RO and were positively selected for CCR7, so terminally differentiated effector memory CD45RA+ cells were left out. Method: immunoSEQ multiplex PCR; TCRdb's copy keeps in-frame clones and lacks some. The sample has fewer than 1 million clones; approximately 97% are singletons. Sequencing was performed on naive CD8+ T cells sorted from blood. These receptors originate from a man aged 25-40 years in good health.

V usage is TRBV5-1 and J usage is TRBJ1-2, with a possible D match to TRBD1 (5 bases). CDR1 is SGHRS and CDR2 is YFSETQ in the germline V gene. The CDR3 totals 15 residues. The V end was cut by 3 bases, the J end by 8 bases, with 20 bases between. This chain's CDR3 is CASSSPERGVGGYTF. The CDR3 DNA reads as TGCGCCAGCAGCTCACCCGAACGAGGGGTTGGAGGCTACACCTTC.

The chain uses TRBV7-9 and TRBJ1-5, with a possible D match to TRBD1 (5 bases). The CDR3 length is 15 residues. Germline assignment: CDR1 SEHNR and CDR2 FQNEAQ (reference sequence). Trimming removed 5 bases from V and 4 bases from J, with 15 bases in between. CDR3 in amino acids: CASSEGQGGNQPQHF. The CDR3, as DNA: TGTGCCAGCAGCGAAGGGCAGGGTGGGAATCAGCCCCAGCATTTT.

This chain joins TRBV11-2 and TRBJ2-3, with 10 bases aligning to TRBD2. V was pared by 5 bases and J by 6 bases, with 14 bases of the junction left unmatched. The CDR3 is 17 amino acids. Germline-derived CDR1 and CDR2 are SGHAT and FQNNGV. Here the CDR3 reads CASSPHRGLSGRDTQYF. DNA of the CDR3: TGTGCCAGCAGCCCACATAGGGGGCTTAGCGGGAGGGATACGCAGTATTTT.